This note documents a single T cell receptor beta chain sequence. The antigen is undetermined. V lost 4 bases, J lost 0 bases, and 14 bases lay in between. CDR3 length: 15 residues. The V gene's germline CDR1 is SGHRS and CDR2 YFSETQ. The data were taken from a study of cytomegalovirus exposure and HLA in healthy donors. Study information: Across 300 to 400 genotyped donors, roughly 80% landed in the Caucasian-associated ancestry cluster.

General study results and limits: Another analysis was done later, and it associated roughly 15,000 TCR beta sequences with HLA alleles at 0.05 false discovery rate. Roughly uniform depth of sequencing across donors was assumed in presence/absence analyses.

Both 60 Vbeta primers and 13 Jbeta primers went into the PCR. Clones were read by immunoSEQ multiplex PCR, and TCRdb kept only the in-frame ones, dropping some. This repertoire shows 55,000 to 70,000 clones, around 82% found once; its top ten account for around 7.8%. The clonotype was recovered from a man aged 18 to 30 in good health and CMV-seropositive. The V and J genes are TRBV5-1 and TRBJ2-7; TRBD1 is a possible D gene (5 bases). Sequencing used PBMCs. The CDR3 sequence is CASSTDTMSSYEQYF. The CDR3 DNA follows: TGCGCCAGCAGCACGGACACTATGAGCTCCTACGAGCAGTACTTC.